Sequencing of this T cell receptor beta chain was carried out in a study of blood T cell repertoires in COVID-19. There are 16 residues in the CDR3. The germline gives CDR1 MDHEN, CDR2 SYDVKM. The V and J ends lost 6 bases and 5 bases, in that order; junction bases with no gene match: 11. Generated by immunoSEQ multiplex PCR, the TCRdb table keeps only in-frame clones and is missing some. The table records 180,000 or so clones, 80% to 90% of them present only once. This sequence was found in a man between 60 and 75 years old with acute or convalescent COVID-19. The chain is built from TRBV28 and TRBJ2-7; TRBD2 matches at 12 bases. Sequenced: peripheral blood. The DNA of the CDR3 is TGTGCCAGCAGCGCTTCGACTAGCGGGAGCGGCCACGAGCAGTACTTC. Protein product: CASSASTSGSGHEQYF.